These 5 T cell receptor beta chains share one sample of origin, sequenced in a study of vaccination effects on CD4 cells after COVID-19. This table comes from immunoSEQ multiplex PCR, and its TCRdb copy is limited to in-frame clones, with some not included. The table has fewer than 80,000 clones, around two thirds seen once; the top ten hold under 2%. Under the ViraFEST assay, PBMC were stimulated with viral peptide pools so that antigen-specific CD4+ T cells expanded. Sequencing was performed afterwards. Following a roughly eleven-day culture, CD4+ T cells were purified. Every participant took two doses of the BNT162b2 or mRNA-1273 vaccine. The antigens of these receptors remain unknown. Sample: CD4+ T cells from PBMCs cultured with HCoV-229E spike peptides, taken after COVID-19 vaccination. The source is a human donor who received a COVID-19 vaccine.

The CDR3 loop reads CASRRTGGIGELFF. The CDR3 DNA sequence: TGTGCCAGCAGACGGACAGGGGGTATCGGGGAGCTGTTTTTT. The chain joins TRBV5-4 to TRBJ2-2; 10 bases are a match to TRBD1. Germline CDR1 and CDR2: SGHNT and YYREEE (reference sequence). Trimming at V came to 5 bases and at J to 7 bases, leaving 5 bases not matched to a gene. This CDR3 spans 14 amino acids.

This clone has just a few counts. The chain couples TRBV10-3 to TRBJ1-2, with D perhaps TRBD1 (5 bases). Germline V gene lookup returns CDR1 ENHRY and CDR2 SYGVKD. The CDR3 sequence is 13 residues long. V shed 3 bases and J shed 8 bases, with 13 bases lying between them. The CDR3 coding sequence is TGTGCCATCAGTGAAGTGGGGCGCGGAGGCTACACCTTC. Translation: CAISEVGRGGYTF.

A single count supports this clone. The gene calls are TRBV3-1 (or the pseudogene TRBV3-2) and TRBJ1-4; 9 nucleotides align to TRBD1. The trim removed 2 bases at V and 8 bases at J, leaving 9 bases unmatched. This CDR3 is built from 16 residues. The germline V gene has CDR1 LGHDT and CDR2 YNNKEL (reference sequence). The CDR3 spells CASSQLSGTGNEKLFF. DNA for the CDR3: TGTGCCAGCAGCCAATTGTCTGGGACAGGGAACGAAAAACTGTTTTTT.

J is TRBJ2-3 and V is TRBV12-3 or TRBV12-4; unclear D gene. This CDR3 is 13 amino acids long. The V gene lost 3 bases and the J gene lost 4 bases, with 8 bases spanning the gap. The CDR3 is CASSFGGSDTQYF. The CDR3 DNA reads as TGTGCCAGCAGTTTCGGTGGTTCAGATACGCAGTATTTT.

This clone has just a few counts. J is TRBJ1-1 and V is TRBV3-1 (or the pseudogene TRBV3-2); D remains ambiguous. In germline, CDR1 is LGHDT, CDR2 YNNKEL (reference sequence). This CDR3 comprises 12 residues. The V gene lost 3 bases and the J gene lost 3 bases, with 5 bases spanning the gap. As DNA, the CDR3 is TGTGCCAGCAGCCATATGGACACTGAAGCTTTCTTT. Translated, it gives CASSHMDTEAFF.